These 18 T cell receptor beta chains were all obtained from the same sample, sequenced in a study of cytomegalovirus exposure and HLA in healthy donors. PCR amplification relied on 60 Vbeta primers (plus 13 Jbeta primers). Assay: immunoSEQ multiplex PCR; the TCRdb copy retains only in-frame clones and omits some. Here the sample spans around 99,000 clones, just under 70% being singletons. Sequenced: PBMCs. The receptors here all came from a woman in her 70s in good health and CMV-seropositive.

V is TRBV27 and J is TRBJ2-3, with 9 bases identical to TRBD1. Trimming cost V 1 base and J 5 bases; bases outside gene matches: 1. Germline loops: CDR1 MNHEY, CDR2 SMNVEV (reference sequence). CDR3 length: 14 residues. The CDR3 bases are TGTGCCAGCAGTTTATGGACAGGGGAAGATACGCAGTATTTT. Protein: CASSLWTGEDTQYF.

V is TRBV7-2 and J is TRBJ2-2, with a possible D match to TRBD2 (7 bases). From germline, CDR1 is SGHTA and CDR2 FQGNSA. V shed 11 bases and J shed 0 bases, with 16 bases lying between them. The CDR3 extends over 15 amino acids. CDR3 DNA: TGTGCCTCGCTTAGGGGGGGCGCGAACACCGGGGAGCTGTTTTTT. It translates to CASLRGGANTGELFF.

The rearrangement uses TRBV7-9 and TRBJ2-3, with 8 bases identical to TRBD2. The junction had 6 bases not matched to a gene; V was cut back by 0 bases and J by 4 bases. The CDR3 has 16 amino acids. Looked up from germline, CDR1 is SEHNR and CDR2 is FQNEAQ (reference sequence). CDR3 sequence: CASSLASGGLSDTQYF. The CDR3 DNA follows: TGTGCCAGCAGCTTAGCCAGCGGGGGCCTTTCAGATACGCAGTATTTT.

This clone occurred a few times. CDR3 loop: CATKRLAGGQETQYF. CDR3 nucleotides: TGTGCCACCAAGAGGCTAGCGGGGGGGCAAGAGACCCAGTACTTC. The chain is built from TRBV6-1 and TRBJ2-5, with 12 bases fitting TRBD2. This CDR3 has 15 residues. Germline values: CDR1 MNHNS, CDR2 SASEGT. The ends lost 10 bases at V and 2 bases at J; junction bases unmatched: 8.

The V and J genes are TRBV7-3 and TRBJ2-7, with D unresolved. Per the germline V gene, CDR1 is SGHTA and CDR2 is FQGTGA. Trimming left V 1 base short and J 3 bases short, with 13 bases between. The CDR3 length is 15 residues. For the CDR3, the DNA is TGTGCCAGCAGCTTAAGCGCCGGTGTGAGCTACGAGCAGTACTTC. This encodes CASSLSAGVSYEQYF.

The sample holds one count of this clone. The chain recombines TRBV5-4 with TRBJ1-2, with TRBD1 identical over 8 bases. This CDR3 has 13 residues. V lost 1 base to trimming and J lost 4 bases; unmatched junction nucleotides: 0. The V gene's germline CDR1 is SGHNT and CDR2 YYREEE (reference sequence). In DNA form, the CDR3 reads TGTGCCAGCAGCTTGCAGGGGGCCTATGGCTACACCTTC. It codes for CASSLQGAYGYTF.

The chain recombines TRBV6-1 with TRBJ1-5, with no clear D. Per germline, CDR1 MNHNS and CDR2 SASEGT. V lost 6 bases and J lost 5, with 11 bases in between. The CDR3 covers 13 residues. The CDR3 DNA reads TGTGCCAGCAGGGCAGGCGGGTATCAGCCCCAGCATTTT. Amino acid sequence: CASRAGGYQPQHF.

The chain employs TRBV4-1 and TRBJ1-2; D gene ambiguous. V was clipped by 1 base and J by 4 bases, with 10 bases between them. The V gene's germline CDR1 is MGHRA and CDR2 YSYEKL. The length of the CDR3 is 14 residues. The CDR3 sequence is CASSQGSGFYGYTF. The CDR3 coding sequence is TGCGCCAGCAGCCAAGGGTCGGGGTTCTATGGCTACACCTTC.

J is TRBJ1-1 and V is TRBV9, with D maybe TRBD1 (6 bases). CDR3 length: 14 amino acids. CDR1 and CDR2 (germline): SGDLS, YYNGEE. Trimming pared 5 bases from V and 1 base from J, leaving 12 bases between. Here the CDR3 reads CASRRDISNTEAFF. The CDR3, as DNA: TGTGCCAGCAGGAGGGACATATCGAACACTGAAGCTTTCTTT.

The J gene is TRBJ2-7, the V gene TRBV19; D might be TRBD2 (5 bases). The CDR3 has 13 amino acids. Trimming cost V 5 bases and J 2 bases, with 10 bases left between them. The germline gives CDR1 LNHDA, CDR2 SQIVND (reference sequence). The CDR3 here is CASSGGSPYEQYF. The CDR3, as DNA: TGTGCCAGTAGTGGAGGTTCACCCTACGAGCAGTACTTC.

CDR3 coding DNA: TGTGCCAGTAGTATGAACAGGGGGATCAATGAGCAGTTCTTC. Translating gives CASSMNRGINEQFF. J is TRBJ2-1 and V is TRBV19, with TRBD1 matching over 8 bases. V lost 3 bases to trimming and J lost 6 bases; unmatched junction nucleotides: 4. CDR1 is LNHDA and CDR2 is SQIVND in the germline V gene (reference sequence). CDR3 size: 14 residues.

The chain employs TRBV25-1 and TRBJ2-5; maybe TRBD2 (7 bases). CDR3 length equals 15 residues. The V end was cut by 6 bases, the J end by 5 bases, with 19 bases between. CDR1 and CDR2 (germline): MGHDK, SYGVNS. CDR3 nucleotide sequence: TGTGCCAGCAGCAGCAGTGGGGGGGCGCGCGAGACCCAGTACTTC. Its protein is CASSSSGGARETQYF.

For the CDR3, the DNA is TGCGCCAGCAGCTTGGCCACAGGGATGAACACTGAAGCTTTCTTT. This encodes CASSLATGMNTEAFF. This chain joins TRBV5-1 and TRBJ1-1; a possible D gene is TRBD1 (6 bases). Trimming took off 0 bases at V and 0 bases at J, with 9 bases between the two ends. The CDR3 spans 15 residues. CDR1 and CDR2 from the germline V gene are SGHRS and YFSETQ.

The chain recombines TRBV18 with TRBJ1-5; TRBD1 agrees at 10 bases. The CDR3 consists of 14 residues. Germline V CDR1 and CDR2: KGHSH, LQKENI. With V trimmed by 6 bases and J by 7 bases, 6 bases remained unmatched. In nucleotides, the CDR3 is TGTGCCAGCTCGGCCGGGACAGGGGACCAGCCCCAGCATTTT. Residues: CASSAGTGDQPQHF.

The chain joins TRBV18 to TRBJ2-7; the D is unclear. The V and J ends lost 3 bases and 5 bases respectively, with 17 bases between them. CDR1 is KGHSH and CDR2 is LQKENI in the germline V gene. This CDR3 has 15 amino acids. The CDR3 region has the DNA TGTGCCAGCTCACCCGAGGCGACTTTATTAAACGAGCAGTACTTC. Translated, it gives CASSPEATLLNEQYF. The complete variable domain, with remaining parts taken from reference TRBV18 and TRBJ2-7, reads NAGVMQNPRHLVRRRGQEARLRCSPMKGHSHVYWYRQLPEEGLKFMVYLQKENIIDESGMPKERFSAEFPKEGPSILRIQQVVRGDSAAYFCASSPEATLLNEQYFGPGTRLTVT.

The chain has TRBV30 and TRBJ1-2; D gene ambiguous. The V gene lost 2 bases and the J gene lost 4 bases, with 11 bases spanning the gap. Germline CDR1 reads GTSNPN; CDR2 reads SVGIG (reference sequence). CDR3 length: 13 amino acids. CDR3 residues: CAWSTERFYGYTF. For the CDR3, the DNA is TGTGCCTGGAGTACCGAGAGGTTCTATGGCTACACCTTC.

Only a few counts were recorded for this clone. The chain is built from TRBV27 and TRBJ1-4; D is uncertain. CDR1 is MNHEY and CDR2 is SMNVEV in the germline V gene (reference sequence). V was shortened by 8 bases and J by 7 bases, with 11 bases between the two germline ends. This CDR3 spans 12 amino acids. The CDR3 spells CASSRGGEKLFF. In DNA, the CDR3 is TGTGCCAGCTCCCGGGGAGGTGAAAAACTGTTTTTT.

V and J are TRBV19 and TRBJ2-5; TRBD1 is a possible D gene (5 bases). Germline V CDR1 and CDR2: LNHDA, SQIVND (reference sequence). The CDR3 runs to 14 residues. Trimming left V 8 bases short and J 1 base short, with 14 bases between. The CDR3 reads CASGSGLAQETQYF. The CDR3 region has the DNA TGTGCCAGTGGGTCAGGGCTCGCCCAAGAGACCCAGTACTTC.